This record looks at one TCR beta chain sequence and its context. Clones were read by immunoSEQ multiplex PCR, and TCRdb kept only the in-frame ones, dropping some. The table lists approximately 100,000 clones, roughly 92% of them singletons, with approximately 3% in the top ten. The data belong to a study of control samples from healthy donors and cancer patients. The CDR3 consists of 13 residues. Germline-derived CDR1 and CDR2 are SGHTA and FQGTGA. Trimming stripped 1 base from V and 7 bases from J, with 10 bases between. This sequence was found in a human donor in good health. The donor label of this sample is uncertain. The sequenced sample was blood. This chain joins TRBV7-3 and TRBJ2-5, with TRBD1 as a possible D gene (6 bases). CDR3 in DNA: TGTGCCAGCAGCTTAAGTGTGGGGGCGACCCAGTACTTC. Its protein product is CASSLSVGATQYF.